This note documents a single T cell receptor (beta chain) sequence. This entry comes from a study of blood T cell repertoires in COVID-19. The table came from immunoSEQ multiplex PCR; TCRdb's copy has only in-frame clones and leaves some out. Seen here are 200,000 to 250,000 clones, roughly nine tenths observed once, and the top ten hold 3% to 3.5%. The CDR3 loop spans 18 amino acids. In germline, CDR1 is SGHNT, CDR2 YYREEE (reference sequence). The junction had 12 bases not matched to a gene; V was cut back by 3 bases and J by 2 bases. V gene TRBV5-4 combines with J gene TRBJ2-1, with 9 bases matching TRBD1. Sequencing input: PBMCs or T cells enriched from blood (not recorded which). The sequence was obtained from a woman aged 45-59 years in a cohort exposed to, infected with or recovered from COVID-19 (not recorded which). CDR3 amino acids: CASSSGGNRGRTYNEQFF. The CDR3 DNA reads TGTGCCAGCAGCTCGGGGGGAAACAGGGGGCGGACCTACAATGAGCAGTTCTTC.